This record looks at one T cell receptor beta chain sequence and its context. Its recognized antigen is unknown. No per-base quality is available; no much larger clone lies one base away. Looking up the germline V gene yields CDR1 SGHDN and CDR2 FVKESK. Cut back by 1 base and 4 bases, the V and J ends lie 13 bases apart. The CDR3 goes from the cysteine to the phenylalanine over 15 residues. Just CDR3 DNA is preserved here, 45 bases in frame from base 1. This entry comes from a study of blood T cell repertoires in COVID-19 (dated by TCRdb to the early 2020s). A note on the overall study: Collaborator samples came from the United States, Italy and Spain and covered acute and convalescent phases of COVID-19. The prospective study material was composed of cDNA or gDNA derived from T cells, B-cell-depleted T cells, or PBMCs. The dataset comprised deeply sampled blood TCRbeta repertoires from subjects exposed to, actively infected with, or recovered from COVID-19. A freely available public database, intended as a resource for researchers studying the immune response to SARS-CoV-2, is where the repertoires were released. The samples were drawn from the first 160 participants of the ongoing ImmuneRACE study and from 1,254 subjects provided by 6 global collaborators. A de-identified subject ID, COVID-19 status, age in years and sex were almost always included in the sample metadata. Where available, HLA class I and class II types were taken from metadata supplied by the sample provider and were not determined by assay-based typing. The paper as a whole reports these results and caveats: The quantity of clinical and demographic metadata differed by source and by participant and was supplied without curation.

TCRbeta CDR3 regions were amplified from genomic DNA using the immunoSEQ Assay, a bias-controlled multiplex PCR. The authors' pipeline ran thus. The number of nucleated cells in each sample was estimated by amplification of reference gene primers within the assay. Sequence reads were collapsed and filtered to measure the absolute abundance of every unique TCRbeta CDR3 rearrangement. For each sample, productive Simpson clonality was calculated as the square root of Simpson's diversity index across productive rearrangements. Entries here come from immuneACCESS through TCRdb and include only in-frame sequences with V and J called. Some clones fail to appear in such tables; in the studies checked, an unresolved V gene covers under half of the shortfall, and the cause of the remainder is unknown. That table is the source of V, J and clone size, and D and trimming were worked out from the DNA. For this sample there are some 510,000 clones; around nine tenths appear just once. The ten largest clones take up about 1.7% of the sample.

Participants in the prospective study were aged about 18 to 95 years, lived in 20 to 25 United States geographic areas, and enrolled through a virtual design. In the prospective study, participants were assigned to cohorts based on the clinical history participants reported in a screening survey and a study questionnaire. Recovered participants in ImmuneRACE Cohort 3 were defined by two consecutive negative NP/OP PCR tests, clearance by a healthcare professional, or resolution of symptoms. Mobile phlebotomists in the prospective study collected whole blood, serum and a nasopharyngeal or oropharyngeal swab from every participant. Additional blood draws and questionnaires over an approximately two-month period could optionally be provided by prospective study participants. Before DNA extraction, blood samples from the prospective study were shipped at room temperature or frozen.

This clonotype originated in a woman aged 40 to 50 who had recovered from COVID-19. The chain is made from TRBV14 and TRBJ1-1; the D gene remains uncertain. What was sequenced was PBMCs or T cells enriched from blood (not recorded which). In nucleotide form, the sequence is TGTGCCAGCAGCCAAGCTTTTTTCAGTGGCACTGAAGCTTTCTTT. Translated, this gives CASSQAFFSGTEAFF. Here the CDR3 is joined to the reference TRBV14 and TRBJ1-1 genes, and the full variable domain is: EAGVTQFPSHSVIEKGQTVTLRCDPISGHDNLYWYRRVMGKEIKFLLHFVKESKQDESGMPNNRFLAERTGGTYSTLKVQPAELEDSGVYFCASSQAFFSGTEAFFGQGTRLTVV.